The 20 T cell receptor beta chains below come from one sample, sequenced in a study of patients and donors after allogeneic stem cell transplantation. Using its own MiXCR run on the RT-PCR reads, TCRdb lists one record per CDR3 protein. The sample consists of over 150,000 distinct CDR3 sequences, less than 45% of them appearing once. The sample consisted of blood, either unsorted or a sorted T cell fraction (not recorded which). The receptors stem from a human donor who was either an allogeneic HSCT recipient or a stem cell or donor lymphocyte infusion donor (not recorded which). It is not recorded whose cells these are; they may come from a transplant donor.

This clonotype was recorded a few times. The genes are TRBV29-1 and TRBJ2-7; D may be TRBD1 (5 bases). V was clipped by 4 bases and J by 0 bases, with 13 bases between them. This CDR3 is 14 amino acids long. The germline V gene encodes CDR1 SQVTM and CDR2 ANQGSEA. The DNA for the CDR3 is TGCAGCGTTGTATGGTCAGGGAACTCCTACGAGCAGTACTTC. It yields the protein CSVVWSGNSYEQYF.

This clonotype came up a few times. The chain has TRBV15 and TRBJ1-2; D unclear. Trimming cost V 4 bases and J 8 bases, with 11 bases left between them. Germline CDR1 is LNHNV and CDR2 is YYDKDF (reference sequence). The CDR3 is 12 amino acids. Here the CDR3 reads CATSNGGGGYTF. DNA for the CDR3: TGTGCCACCAGCAACGGAGGCGGCGGCTACACCTTC.

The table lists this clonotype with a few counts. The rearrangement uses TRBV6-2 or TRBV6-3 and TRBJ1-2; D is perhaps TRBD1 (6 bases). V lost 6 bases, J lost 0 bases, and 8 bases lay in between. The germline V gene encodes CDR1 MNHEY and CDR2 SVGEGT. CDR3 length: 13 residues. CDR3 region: CASRDSANYGYTF. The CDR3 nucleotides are TGTGCCAGCAGGGACAGCGCTAACTATGGCTACACCTTC.

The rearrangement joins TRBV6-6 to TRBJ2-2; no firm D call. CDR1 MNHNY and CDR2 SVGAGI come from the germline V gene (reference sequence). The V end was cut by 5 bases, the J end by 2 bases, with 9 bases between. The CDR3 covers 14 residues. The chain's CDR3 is CASSRTGNTGELFF. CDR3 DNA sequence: TGTGCCAGCAGTCGGACGGGTAACACCGGGGAGCTGTTTTTT.

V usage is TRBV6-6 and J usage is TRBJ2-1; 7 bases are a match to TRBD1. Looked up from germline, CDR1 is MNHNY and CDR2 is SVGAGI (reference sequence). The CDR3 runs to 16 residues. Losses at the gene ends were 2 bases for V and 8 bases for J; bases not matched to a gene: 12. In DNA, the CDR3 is TGTGCCAGCAGTTACCCCACAGGGACAGTCATCGATGAGCAGTTCTTC. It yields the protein CASSYPTGTVIDEQFF.

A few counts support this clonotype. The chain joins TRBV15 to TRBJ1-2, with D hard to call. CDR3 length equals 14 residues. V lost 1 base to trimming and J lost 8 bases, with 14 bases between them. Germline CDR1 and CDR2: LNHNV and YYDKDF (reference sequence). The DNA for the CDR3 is TGTGCCACCAGCAGAGGAGATGAAATGTGGGGCTACACCTTC. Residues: CATSRGDEMWGYTF.

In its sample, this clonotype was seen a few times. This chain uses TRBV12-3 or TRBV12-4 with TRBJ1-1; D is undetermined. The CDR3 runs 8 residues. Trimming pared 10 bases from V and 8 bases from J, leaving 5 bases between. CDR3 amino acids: CATDEAFF. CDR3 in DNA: TGTGCCACCGACGAAGCTTTCTTT.

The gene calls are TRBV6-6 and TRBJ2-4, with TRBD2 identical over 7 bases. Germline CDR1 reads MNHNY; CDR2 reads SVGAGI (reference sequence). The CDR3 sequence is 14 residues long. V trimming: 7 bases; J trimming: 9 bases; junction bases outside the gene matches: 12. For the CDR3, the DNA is TGTGCCAGCACGGCGGGAGTGGTGAGGGGCATTCAGTACTTC. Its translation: CASTAGVVRGIQYF.

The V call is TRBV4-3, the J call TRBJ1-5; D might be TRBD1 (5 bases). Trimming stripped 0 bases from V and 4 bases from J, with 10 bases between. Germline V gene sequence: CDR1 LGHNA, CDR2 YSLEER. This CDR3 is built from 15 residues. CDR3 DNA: TGCGCCAGCAGCCAAGATTTAGGGGCTAATCAGCCCCAGCATTTT. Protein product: CASSQDLGANQPQHF.

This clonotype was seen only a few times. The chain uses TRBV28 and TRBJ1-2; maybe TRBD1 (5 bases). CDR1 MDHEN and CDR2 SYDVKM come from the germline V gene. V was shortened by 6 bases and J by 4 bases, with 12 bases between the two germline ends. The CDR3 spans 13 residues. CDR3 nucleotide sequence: TGTGCCAGCAGCCTAGCGGGGCCCTATGGCTACACCTTC. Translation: CASSLAGPYGYTF.

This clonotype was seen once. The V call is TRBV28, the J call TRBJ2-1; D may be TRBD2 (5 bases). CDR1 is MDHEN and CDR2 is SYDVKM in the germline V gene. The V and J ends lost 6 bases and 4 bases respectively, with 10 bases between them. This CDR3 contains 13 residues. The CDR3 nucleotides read TGTGCCAGCAGCGATGGACTTTACAATGAGCAGTTCTTC. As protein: CASSDGLYNEQFF.

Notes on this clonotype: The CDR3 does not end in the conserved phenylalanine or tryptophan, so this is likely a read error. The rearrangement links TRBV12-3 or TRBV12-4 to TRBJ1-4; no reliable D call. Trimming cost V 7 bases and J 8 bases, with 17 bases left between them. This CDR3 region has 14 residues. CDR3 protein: CASKPGKSGEKLFY. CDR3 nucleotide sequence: TGTGCCAGCAAACCGGGAAAAAGCGGGGAAAAACTGTTTTAT.

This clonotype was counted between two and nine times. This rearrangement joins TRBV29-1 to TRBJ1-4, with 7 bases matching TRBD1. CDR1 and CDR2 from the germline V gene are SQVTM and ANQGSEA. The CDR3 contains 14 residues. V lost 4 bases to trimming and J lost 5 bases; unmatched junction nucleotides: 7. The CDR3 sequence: CSVAKAGGNEKLFF. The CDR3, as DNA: TGCAGCGTTGCCAAGGCAGGGGGGAATGAAAAACTGTTTTTT.

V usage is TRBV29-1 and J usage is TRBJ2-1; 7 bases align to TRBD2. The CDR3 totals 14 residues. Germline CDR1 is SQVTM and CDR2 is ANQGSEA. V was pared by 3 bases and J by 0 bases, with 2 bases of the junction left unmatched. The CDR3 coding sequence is TGCAGCGTTGATGGCGGGAGCTCCTACAATGAGCAGTTCTTC. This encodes CSVDGGSSYNEQFF.

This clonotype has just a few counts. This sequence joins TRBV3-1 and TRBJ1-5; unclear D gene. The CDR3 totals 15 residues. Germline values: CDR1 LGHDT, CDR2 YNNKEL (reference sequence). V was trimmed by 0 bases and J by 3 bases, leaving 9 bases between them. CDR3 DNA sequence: TGTGCCAGCAGCCAAGATATCGCCTACAATCAGCCCCAGCATTTT. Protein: CASSQDIAYNQPQHF.

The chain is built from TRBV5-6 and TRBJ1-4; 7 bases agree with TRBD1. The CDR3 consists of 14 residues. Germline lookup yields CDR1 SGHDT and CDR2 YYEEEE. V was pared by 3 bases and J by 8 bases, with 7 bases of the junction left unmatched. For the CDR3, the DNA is TGTGCCAGCAGCTCCGACAGGGAGGTGGAAAAACTGTTTTTT. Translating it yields CASSSDREVEKLFF.

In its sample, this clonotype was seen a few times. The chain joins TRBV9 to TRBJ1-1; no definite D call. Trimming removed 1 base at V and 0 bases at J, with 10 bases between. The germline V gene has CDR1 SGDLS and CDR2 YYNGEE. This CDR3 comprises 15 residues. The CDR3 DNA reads TGTGCCAGCAGCGTATCGCAGAGCATGAACACTGAAGCTTTCTTT. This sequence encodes CASSVSQSMNTEAFF.

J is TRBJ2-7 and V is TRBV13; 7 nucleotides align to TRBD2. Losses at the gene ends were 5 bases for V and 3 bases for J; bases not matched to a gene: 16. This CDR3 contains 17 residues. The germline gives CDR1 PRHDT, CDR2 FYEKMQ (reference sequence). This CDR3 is CASSPRPSAGVGYEQYF. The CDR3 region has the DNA TGTGCCAGCAGCCCCCGCCCCTCGGCGGGAGTAGGCTACGAGCAGTACTTC.

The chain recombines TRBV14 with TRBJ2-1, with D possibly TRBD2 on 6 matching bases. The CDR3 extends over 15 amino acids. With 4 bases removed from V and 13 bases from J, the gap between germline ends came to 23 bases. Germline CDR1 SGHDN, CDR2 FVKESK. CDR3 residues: CASSPYPLAAEDQFF. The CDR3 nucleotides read TGTGCCAGCAGCCCGTACCCCTTAGCGGCGGAGGACCAGTTCTTC.

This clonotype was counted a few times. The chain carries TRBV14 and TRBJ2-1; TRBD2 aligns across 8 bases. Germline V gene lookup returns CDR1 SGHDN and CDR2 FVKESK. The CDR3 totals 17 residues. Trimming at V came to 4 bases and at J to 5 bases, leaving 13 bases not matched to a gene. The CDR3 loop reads CASSRGLERERHNEQFF. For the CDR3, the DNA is TGTGCCAGCAGCCGCGGACTCGAGCGGGAGAGGCACAATGAGCAGTTCTTC.